The clone carrying this T cell receptor (beta chain) was observed a few times. Its antigen is unknown. Sequenced by immunoSEQ multiplex PCR; TCRdb stores in-frame clones only, minus some. The sample consists of about 22,000 clones, around three quarters of them appearing once. The entry originates in a study of CD4 T cells in relation to SARS-CoV-2 and coronaviruses. Overall study findings and caveats: In roughly 65% of donors, memory CD4+ clonotypes crossrecognized SARS-CoV-2 and at least one common cold coronavirus spike.

The unexposed donors gave CD4+ T cells in about 2011-2018, prior to COVID-19. CD4+ T cells were isolated from the cells after around 10 days of culture. Sequencing was performed on CD4+ T cells from PBMCs, cultured in vitro. The TCR originated in a human donor in good health.

CDR3 nucleotides: TGCGCCAGCAGCCAAGGTGGCTCACCCCTCCACTTT. It specifies CASSQGGSPLHF. The J gene is TRBJ1-6, the V gene TRBV4-1, with unresolved D. V was shortened by 1 base and J by 10 bases, with 5 bases between the two germline ends. The CDR3 totals 12 residues. Germline V gene sequence: CDR1 MGHRA, CDR2 YSYEKL.